These 26 T cell receptor beta chains were sequenced from one sample in a study of blood T cell repertoires in COVID-19. Only in-frame clones appear in the TCRdb table, and some are missing; sequencing was by immunoSEQ multiplex PCR. The sample lists 200,000 to 250,000 clones; 70% to 90% were seen once. The sample comprised peripheral blood. These receptors were obtained from an older woman with COVID-19, enrolled during active disease.

The rearrangement joins TRBV29-1 to TRBJ2-2; 7 nucleotides match TRBD1. The CDR3 spans 13 residues. The V segment lost 7 bases and the J segment 1 base; nucleotides outside the gene matches: 3. The V gene's germline CDR1 is SQVTM and CDR2 ANQGSEA. As DNA, the CDR3 is TGCAGCGGTTACAGGGGGAACACCGGGGAGCTGTTTTTT. Protein: CSGYRGNTGELFF.

The V gene is TRBV15, the J gene TRBJ2-7; 8 bases match TRBD2. This CDR3 has 16 amino acids. After removal of 0 bases from V and 3 bases from J, the junction contained 7 bases not matched to a gene. Germline V gene data show CDR1 as LNHNV and CDR2 as YYDKDF (reference sequence). In DNA, the CDR3 is TGTGCCACCAGCAGAGATCTCACTAGCGGACGCTACGAGCAGTACTTC. Its protein product is CATSRDLTSGRYEQYF.

V usage is TRBV18 and J usage is TRBJ1-2, with 7 bases lining up with TRBD1. Germline V gene sequence: CDR1 KGHSH, CDR2 LQKENI. V dropped 3 bases and J dropped 4; count of bases not matched to a gene: 14. The CDR3 loop spans 17 amino acids. The CDR3: CASSPDLMEGATYGYTF. In DNA, the CDR3 is TGTGCCAGCTCACCGGACCTGATGGAGGGGGCTACCTATGGCTACACCTTC.

The chain is built from TRBV3-1 (or the pseudogene TRBV3-2) and TRBJ2-1; TRBD2 is a possible D gene (5 bases). The V end lost 4 bases, the J end lost 5 bases, and 12 bases lay between the germline ends. CDR3 length: 14 amino acids. Germline V gives CDR1 LGHDT, CDR2 YNNKEL (reference sequence). The CDR3 coding sequence is TGTGCCAGCAGCCGCTTAAGCGGTGACAATGAGCAGTTCTTC. It codes for CASSRLSGDNEQFF.

The rearrangement joins TRBV27 to TRBJ1-5, with TRBD1 matching over 10 bases. J was trimmed by 5 bases and V by 3 bases; bases with no gene match: 16. CDR1 is MNHEY and CDR2 is SMNVEV in the germline V gene (reference sequence). This CDR3 is 19 amino acids long. The CDR3, as DNA: TGTGCCAGCAGTTTGACGGGTGAGGGAACGGGACAGGGGTATCAGCCCCAGCATTTT. Translated, it gives CASSLTGEGTGQGYQPQHF.

The chain carries TRBV11-2 and TRBJ1-5; 10 nucleotides line up with TRBD1. V was clipped by 5 bases and J by 11 bases; unmatched bases: 6. Germline V lookup: CDR1 SGHAT, CDR2 FQNNGV. The CDR3 contains 13 residues. This chain's CDR3 is CASSRDRGSAQHF. For the CDR3, the DNA is TGTGCCAGCAGCCGGGACAGGGGCTCAGCCCAGCATTTT.

The rearrangement joins TRBV5-4 to TRBJ1-3; 8 positions agree with TRBD1. Trimming removed 4 bases from V and 1 base from J; junction bases left unmatched: 4. Germline-derived CDR1 and CDR2 are SGHNT and YYREEE (reference sequence). This CDR3 region has 15 residues. The CDR3 loop reads CASSPGQGSGNTIYF. DNA for the CDR3: TGTGCCAGCAGCCCCGGACAGGGATCTGGAAACACCATATATTTT.

This clone was counted a few times. The chain employs TRBV11-2 and TRBJ2-4; maybe TRBD2 (5 bases). This CDR3 is built from 16 residues. Trimming cost V 3 bases and J 1 base, with 13 bases left between them. Germline V gene lookup returns CDR1 SGHAT and CDR2 FQNNGV. The chain's CDR3 is CASSFPVSGAKNIQYF. CDR3 bases: TGTGCCAGCAGCTTTCCAGTGTCGGGGGCCAAAAACATTCAGTACTTC.

The chain uses TRBV5-4 and TRBJ2-7; 10 bases agree with TRBD2. This CDR3 has 14 residues. With V trimmed by 4 bases and J by 7 bases, 8 bases remained unmatched. Germline V gives CDR1 SGHNT, CDR2 YYREEE (reference sequence). The CDR3 protein is CASSVALAGNEQYF. CDR3 coding DNA: TGTGCCAGCAGCGTAGCACTAGCGGGGAATGAGCAGTACTTC.

This clone has only one observation. The rearrangement links TRBV13 to TRBJ1-2; no reliable D call. The CDR3 length is 13 residues. Germline CDR1 PRHDT, CDR2 FYEKMQ (reference sequence). V was shortened by 7 bases and J by 8 bases, with 17 bases between the two germline ends. Here the CDR3 DNA reads TGTGCCAGCACCCCCCCAACTATCCACGGCTACACCTTC. It encodes CASTPPTIHGYTF.

The genes are TRBV6-5 and TRBJ2-5; 7 nucleotides match TRBD1. The CDR3 totals 14 residues. The germline CDR1 and CDR2 sequences are MNHEY and SVGAGI. Losses at the gene ends were 7 bases for V and 5 bases for J; bases not matched to a gene: 10. For the CDR3, the DNA is TGTGCCAGCATGGAAAGGGGGCCTGTTGAGACCCAGTACTTC. This encodes CASMERGPVETQYF.

This clone was seen at least ten times. The chain couples TRBV7-9 to TRBJ1-2; the match to TRBD1 covers 7 bases. Germline V gene lookup returns CDR1 SEHNR and CDR2 FQNEAQ (reference sequence). The CDR3 spans 16 residues. The junction had 16 bases not matched to a gene; V was cut back by 5 bases and J by 7 bases. The CDR3 loop is CASSLFQQGKIPGYTF. CDR3 coding DNA: TGTGCCAGCAGCCTCTTCCAACAGGGGAAGATCCCTGGCTACACCTTC.

In its sample, this clone was seen once. The chain combines TRBV7-2 with TRBJ2-5; D call uncertain. The germline V gene encodes CDR1 SGHTA and CDR2 FQGNSA. The CDR3 sequence is 13 residues long. V gave up 5 bases and J gave up 7 bases, with 14 bases separating them. CDR3 nucleotides: TGTGCCAGCAGCCCCCCCCCGGGTTGGACCCAGTACTTC. As protein: CASSPPPGWTQYF.

This clone is a singleton in its sample. The chain links TRBV2 to TRBJ1-5; the D gene is possibly TRBD1 (5 bases). Per germline, CDR1 SNHLY and CDR2 FYNNEI. CDR3 length equals 14 residues. V was shortened by 6 bases and J by 2 bases, with 11 bases between the two germline ends. CDR3 in amino acids: CASRGTGGNQPQHF. Written as DNA, the CDR3 is TGTGCCAGCAGAGGGACGGGGGGCAATCAGCCCCAGCATTTT. Supplemented by reference TRBV2 and TRBJ1-5, the full variable domain reads EPEVTQTPSHQVTQMGQEVILRCVPISNHLYFYWYRQILGQKVEFLVSFYNNEISEKSEIFDDQFSVERPDGSNFTLKIRSTKLEDSAMYFCASRGTGGNQPQHFGDGTRLSIL.

The sample holds one count of this clone. The V gene is TRBV14, the J gene TRBJ2-2, with 10 bases fitting TRBD1. Germline V lookup: CDR1 SGHDN, CDR2 FVKESK. This CDR3 is 16 amino acids long. Trimming cost V 2 bases and J 5 bases; bases outside gene matches: 5. The CDR3: CASSQQRTGGTGELFF. The CDR3 nucleotides are TGTGCCAGCAGCCAACAAAGGACAGGGGGGACCGGGGAGCTGTTTTTT.

The CDR3: CASGSGATYYSGNTIYF. The DNA of the CDR3 is TGTGCCAGTGGGTCAGGGGCTACCTATTACTCTGGAAACACCATATATTTT. The chain has TRBV19 and TRBJ1-3, with D perhaps TRBD1 (6 bases). CDR1 and CDR2 from the germline V gene are LNHDA and SQIVND (reference sequence). Trimming pared 8 bases from V and 0 bases from J, leaving 20 bases between. CDR3 size: 17 residues.

This chain links TRBV7-2 with TRBJ2-1, with TRBD2 matching 14 bases. This CDR3 region has 18 residues. The V segment lost 6 bases and the J segment 4 bases; nucleotides outside the gene matches: 11. CDR1 SGHTA and CDR2 FQGNSA come from the germline V gene. Here the CDR3 DNA reads TGTGCCAGCAGTTATACCGGGACTAGCGGGAGAGGGTACAATGAGCAGTTCTTC. It yields the protein CASSYTGTSGRGYNEQFF.

J is TRBJ1-2 and V is TRBV9; no definite D call. The V and J ends lost 4 bases and 4 bases respectively, with 17 bases between them. Germline-derived CDR1 and CDR2 are SGDLS and YYNGEE. There are 15 residues in the CDR3. CDR3 sequence reads: CASSTWGGMGYGYTF. CDR3 in DNA: TGTGCCAGCAGCACCTGGGGAGGGATGGGCTATGGCTACACCTTC.

This clone was counted only a few times. The chain uses TRBV5-6 and TRBJ1-1; D remains unclear. Germline CDR1 SGHDT, CDR2 YYEEEE. The CDR3 runs to 12 residues. The V and J ends lost 0 bases and 11 bases respectively, with 11 bases between them. CDR3 amino acids: CASSLGVGRAFF. Here the CDR3 DNA reads TGTGCCAGCAGCTTGGGGGTAGGGAGGGCTTTCTTT.

The chain combines TRBV11-2 with TRBJ1-4, with D unresolved. From germline, CDR1 is SGHAT and CDR2 FQNNGV. Trimming removed 5 bases at V and 11 bases at J, with 15 bases between. This CDR3 is built from 13 residues. The CDR3 nucleotides read TGTGCCAGCAGCCCCGGGGTCGAGGAGAAACTGTTTTTT. It specifies CASSPGVEEKLFF.

This clone was detected only a few times. This chain uses TRBV18 with TRBJ1-5; no reliable D call. V lost 4 bases and J lost 0, with 13 bases in between. CDR1 is KGHSH, CDR2 LQKENI, per germline. The CDR3 runs 16 residues. The CDR3 protein is CASSQLRADSNQPQHF. The CDR3 DNA follows: TGTGCCAGCTCACAACTACGAGCAGATAGCAATCAGCCCCAGCATTTT.

The chain links TRBV12-3 or TRBV12-4 to TRBJ1-1, with D maybe TRBD1 (6 bases). This CDR3 contains 13 residues. Trimming pared 6 bases from V and 9 bases from J, leaving 17 bases between. The CDR3 nucleotides read TGTGCCAGCAGCACCCGGCCGGGGGGCAAAGCTTTCTTT. Encoded protein: CASSTRPGGKAFF.

The chain combines TRBV5-5 with TRBJ2-5; perhaps TRBD1 as D (5 bases). Per germline, CDR1 SGHKS and CDR2 YYEKEE (reference sequence). The germline V and J ends were trimmed by 2 bases and 2 bases, with 7 bases remaining between them. This CDR3 is 13 amino acids long. CDR3 in amino acids: CASSFPGQETQYF. CDR3 DNA: TGTGCCAGCAGCTTCCCAGGGCAAGAGACCCAGTACTTC.

This chain uses TRBV3-1 (or the pseudogene TRBV3-2) with TRBJ2-1; the D gene is possibly TRBD2 (5 bases). CDR3 length equals 15 residues. Germline V gene sequence: CDR1 LGHDT, CDR2 YNNKEL (reference sequence). V was trimmed by 3 bases and J by 8 bases, leaving 17 bases between them. The CDR3 loop is CASSQAAPPGDEQFF. CDR3 coding DNA: TGTGCCAGCAGCCAGGCTGCGCCCCCCGGGGATGAGCAGTTCTTC.

The chain uses TRBV3-1 (or the pseudogene TRBV3-2) and TRBJ1-2; maybe TRBD1 (5 bases). The V end lost 0 bases, the J end lost 7 bases, and 9 bases lay between the germline ends. Germline CDR1 LGHDT, CDR2 YNNKEL (reference sequence). CDR3 length: 13 amino acids. The CDR3 DNA follows: TGTGCCAGCAGCCAAGACAGGGTGGGTGGCTACACCTTC. As protein: CASSQDRVGGYTF.

The rearrangement joins TRBV19 to TRBJ1-5; 7 positions agree with TRBD1. This CDR3 is 16 amino acids long. CDR1 LNHDA and CDR2 SQIVND come from the germline V gene (reference sequence). J lost 5 bases, V lost 5 bases, and 12 bases had no gene match. CDR3 amino acids: CASSPHRQGWHQPQHF. CDR3 sequence (DNA): TGTGCCAGTAGTCCCCATCGACAGGGTTGGCATCAGCCCCAGCATTTT.